The 13 T cell receptor beta chains below were found in one sample sequenced in a study of T cells of healthy individuals. TCRdb reprocessed the 5' RACE reads via MiXCR and lists one record per CDR3 protein. The sample contains tens of thousands of distinct CDR3 sequences, 16% of which appear only once. The origin of the receptors is a human donor in good health.

This clonotype showed up just a few times. The rearrangement links TRBV3-1 to TRBJ1-5, with D tentatively TRBD1 (5 bases). In germline, CDR1 is LGHDT, CDR2 YNNKEL (reference sequence). CDR3 length: 14 amino acids. V was pared by 6 bases and J by 7 bases, with 16 bases between. Here the CDR3 DNA reads TGTGCCAGCAGGGGGAATGGGGCGCGGCAGCCCCAGCATTTT. Translation gives CASRGNGARQPQHF.

This clonotype came up a few times. The J gene is TRBJ2-7, the V gene TRBV20-1, with TRBD2 as a possible D gene (5 bases). Germline CDR1 DFQATT, CDR2 SNEGSKA (reference sequence). CDR3 length equals 14 residues. The ends were cut back, 3 bases at V and 0 bases at J, with 12 bases in the middle. The CDR3 bases are TGCAGTGCTAGTGGCCAGCGGAGCTCCTACGAGCAGTACTTC. Protein: CSASGQRSSYEQYF.

This clonotype was found a few times. The chain combines TRBV7-8 with TRBJ2-7, with TRBD2 matching 12 bases. This CDR3 contains 18 residues. Trimming removed 5 bases from V and 0 bases from J; junction bases left unmatched: 11. CDR1 and CDR2 (germline): SGHVS, FQNEAQ. In DNA, the CDR3 is TGTGCCAGCAGCCGTTATCGAACTAGCGGGAGGAGCTCCTACGAGCAGTACTTC. Protein: CASSRYRTSGRSSYEQYF. Complete variable domain (other parts from reference TRBV7-8 and TRBJ2-7): GAGVSQSPRYKVAKRGQDVALRCDPISGHVSLFWYQQALGQGPEFLTYFQNEAQLDKSGLPSDRFFAERPEGSVSTLKIQRTQQEDSAVYLCASSRYRTSGRSSYEQYFGPGTRLTVT.

The V gene is TRBV11-2, the J gene TRBJ2-2; no clear D gene. The V end was cut by 0 bases, the J end by 0 bases, with 8 bases between. CDR1 and CDR2 (germline): SGHAT, FQNNGV. This CDR3 has 16 amino acids. The CDR3 DNA is TGTGCCAGCAGCTTAGATCGGAGAGCGAACACCGGGGAGCTGTTTTTT. It translates to CASSLDRRANTGELFF.

The sample holds many counts of this clonotype. The chain recombines TRBV29-1 with TRBJ1-2; D remains unclear. Germline CDR1 and CDR2: SQVTM and ANQGSEA. Trimming removed 7 bases at V and 3 bases at J, with 12 bases between. There are 12 residues in the CDR3. CDR3 nucleotide sequence: TGCAGCGCCCTAAATGGGGACTATGGCTACACCTTC. It specifies CSALNGDYGYTF.

This clonotype has a handful of counts. The chain is built from TRBV29-1 and TRBJ2-5; 8 nucleotides agree with TRBD1. The V gene end was trimmed by 7 bases and the J gene end by 1 base; junction bases not matched to a gene: 2. Germline CDR1 reads SQVTM; CDR2 reads ANQGSEA. The CDR3 sequence is 12 residues long. The CDR3 DNA sequence: TGCAGCGCAGGACAGGGCCAAGAGACCCAGTACTTC. Its translation: CSAGQGQETQYF.

The chain couples TRBV18 to TRBJ1-4, with D perhaps TRBD1 (6 bases). Trimming left V 3 bases short and J 2 bases short, with 13 bases between. Germline CDR1 KGHSH, CDR2 LQKENI. This CDR3 has 16 residues. In DNA, the CDR3 is TGTGCCAGCTCACCCATACAGGGAATGACTAATGAAAAACTGTTTTTT. Its translation is CASSPIQGMTNEKLFF.

This chain joins TRBV4-2 and TRBJ1-1, with D possibly matching TRBD1 (5 bases). The ends were cut back, 3 bases at V and 1 base at J, with 15 bases in the middle. CDR3 length: 16 residues. Germline assignment: CDR1 LGHNA and CDR2 YNFKEQ. The CDR3 nucleotides are TGTGCCAGCAGCCAGGCCACATTACAGGCGAACACTGAAGCTTTCTTT. This gives the protein CASSQATLQANTEAFF.

This clonotype has more than one count but fewer than ten. J is TRBJ1-5 and V is TRBV30; TRBD1 matches 8 bases. The CDR3 runs 17 residues. With 2 bases clipped from V and 7 bases from J, the junction kept 16 bases outside the gene matches. Germline CDR1 GTSNPN, CDR2 SVGIG (reference sequence). Written as DNA, the CDR3 is TGTGCCTGGAGTAGGCCCGTGGGCAGGGGGCAAGGCCAGCCCCAGCATTTT. It is translated as CAWSRPVGRGQGQPQHF.

This clonotype has ten or more counts. The chain couples TRBV28 to TRBJ2-3, with 10 bases that match TRBD2. CDR1 and CDR2 (germline): MDHEN, SYDVKM. The CDR3 loop spans 16 amino acids. Unmatched junction bases numbered 7, after V lost 2 bases and J lost 5 bases. CDR3 sequence reads: CASSLSGRARRDTQYF. As DNA, the CDR3 is TGTGCCAGCAGTTTAAGCGGGAGGGCCCGGAGAGATACGCAGTATTTT.

This clonotype was seen at least ten times. The V gene is TRBV7-9, the J gene TRBJ1-4; TRBD1 matches at 8 bases. The CDR3 contains 16 residues. V shed 5 bases, J shed 7 bases, and the junction held 12 bases outside the gene matches. Germline-derived CDR1 and CDR2 are SEHNR and FQNEAQ (reference sequence). The chain's CDR3 is CASSPPFRQGLEKLFF. CDR3 DNA: TGTGCCAGCAGCCCCCCATTCCGACAGGGGCTTGAAAAACTGTTTTTT.

The rearrangement joins TRBV7-2 to TRBJ2-1, with TRBD2 matching over 10 bases. Germline loops: CDR1 SGHTA, CDR2 FQGNSA. V was clipped by 1 base and J by 7 bases; unmatched bases: 10. The CDR3 length is 17 residues. CDR3 sequence (DNA): TGTGCCAGCAGCTTAGAGTCAGCGGGAGGGCCAAGAAATGAGCAGTTCTTC. Protein product: CASSLESAGGPRNEQFF.

The chain joins TRBV7-2 to TRBJ2-7; 11 bases match TRBD1. V lost 5 bases and J lost 7; bases outside the gene matches: 7. The CDR3 consists of 14 residues. Germline assignment: CDR1 SGHTA and CDR2 FQGNSA. CDR3 sequence reads: CASSPGQGAWEQYF. The CDR3 coding sequence is TGTGCCAGCAGCCCCGGACAGGGGGCGTGGGAGCAGTACTTC.